The clone carrying this T cell receptor beta chain has only one observation. Its target is unknown. Trimming cost V 3 bases and J 7 bases; bases outside gene matches: 14. This CDR3 region has 19 residues. The V gene's germline CDR1 is MNHEY and CDR2 SVGAGI. The use of a sample-barcoded 5' primer and a J-beta primer mix characterized a second PCR of roughly 7 to 11 cycles. Every single cDNA molecule received a tag from a template-switch adaptor with 12 random nucleotides. Each CDR3 protein is one row after TCRdb ran MiXCR on the 5' RACE reads. The sample has approximately 830,000 distinct CDR3 sequences, around 62% seen once. The sample comes from a study of blood T cells in healthy people across ages. Whole-study findings and limits: For the donors, CMV status was unknown and possibly confounded expanded clonotype changes. Observed TCR beta diversity per million T cells went down as age went up. This fall followed a roughly linear course with age.

Sample: blood. This clonotype was obtained from a man aged 25 to 45 in good health. This chain links TRBV6-5 with TRBJ2-1; TRBD2 aligns across 14 bases. In DNA form, the CDR3 reads TGTGCCAGCAGTTATAAGGGACTAGCGGGGGCCATGTCGAGAAATGAGCAGTTCTTC. Its translation: CASSYKGLAGAMSRNEQFF.